This T cell receptor (beta chain) was sequenced during a study of blood T cell repertoires in COVID-19. About the study: From T cells, B-cell-depleted T cells, or PBMCs came the material, which was cDNA or gDNA.

Authors' analysis steps: Estimates of nucleated cell counts were drawn from the amplification of reference gene primers. The table came from immunoSEQ multiplex PCR; TCRdb's copy has only in-frame clones and leaves some out. V and J calls and clone size come straight from that table; D and trimming were deduced from the DNA. Of tens of thousands of clones listed, approximately 82% are singletons. With 6 bases clipped from V and 4 bases from J, the junction kept 5 bases outside the gene matches. Per germline, CDR1 MNHNY and CDR2 SVGAGI (reference sequence). There are 15 residues in the CDR3. The sequence was collected from a man between 65 and 80 years old with active COVID-19. The sample comprised peripheral blood. The chain is built from TRBV6-6 and TRBJ2-2; 10 nucleotides match TRBD2. CDR3 amino acids: CASSPGLAATGELFF. The CDR3 DNA reads TGTGCCAGCAGCCCAGGACTAGCGGCCACCGGGGAGCTGTTTTTT.